The T cell receptor beta chain under discussion was sequenced for a study of Ad26.COV2.S vaccination and SARS-CoV-2 variants. Treatment defined: over 15 received Ad26.COV2.S at low or high dose, single or two shots; 5 received placebo; per-sample allocation not given. Each sample was drawn 63 days after the first injection (of vaccine or placebo). Some clones are missing from TCRdb's copy, which holds only in-frame ones; the method was immunoSEQ multiplex PCR. There are approximately 480,000 clones in the sample; approximately 90% occur only once, and roughly 13% lies in the top ten. Germline lookup yields CDR1 GTSNPN and CDR2 SVGIG (reference sequence). V was clipped by 6 bases and J by 7 bases, with 18 bases between them. The CDR3 covers 13 residues.

The sequencing used peripheral blood, collected in a trial of Ad26.COV2.S vaccine versus placebo. The chain links TRBV30 to TRBJ1-1; TRBD1 is a possible D gene (5 bases). This receptor was obtained from a person between 18 and 65 years old who received the Ad26.COV2.S COVID-19 vaccine or a placebo. The CDR3 loop is CACRPGRDDEAFF. The CDR3, as DNA: TGTGCCTGTCGACCGGGACGAGACGATGAAGCTTTCTTT.